The clone carrying this T cell receptor beta chain came up once. What it binds is not known. Each TCR beta cDNA library carried unique molecular identifiers. Out of about 1 to 11 million T cells, about 510,000 cDNA molecules were generated. TCRdb re-called the PCR reads with MiXCR, one entry per CDR3 protein. Among fewer than 600,000 distinct CDR3 sequences listed, less than 45% were seen once. The sample is drawn from a study of post-analysis software for immune sequencing data. The wider study: As for disease course, relapsing-remitting, secondary progressive and progressive-relapsing multiple sclerosis were all included. The study's findings and limits: For normalized Chao1 diversity, multiple sclerosis patients scored significantly lower than controls did. With F measure, samples from one preparation batch clustered together strongly. TRBV5-6, TRBV5-1 and TRBV20-1 were among a few TRBV segments more frequent in patients than controls.

In germline, CDR1 is KGHDR, CDR2 SFDVKD. Trimming stripped 3 bases from V and 3 bases from J, with 13 bases between. The CDR3 extends over 15 amino acids. The clonotype comes from a girl aged 10-17 years with multiple sclerosis. This chain uses TRBV24-1 with TRBJ2-5, with D perhaps TRBD2 (5 bases). Material: blood. DNA of the CDR3: TGTGCCACCAGTGATCCGACCGAGAGGGAAGAGACCCAGTACTTC. Amino acid sequence: CATSDPTEREETQYF.